This T cell receptor beta chain was recovered during a study of OX40 agonist ivuxolimab in advanced cancers. Study outcomes and limitations: It was not determined which antigens were specifically recognized by the peripheral T cells that had undergone clonal expansion.

Generated by immunoSEQ multiplex PCR, the TCRdb table keeps only in-frame clones and is missing some. The sample shows roughly 28,000 clones, roughly 84% of them seen only once. CDR3 length: 13 amino acids. V was clipped by 4 bases and J by 6 bases, with 12 bases between them. Per germline, CDR1 MNHEY and CDR2 SMNVEV (reference sequence). This clone was observed a handful of times. As yet, its antigen is unknown. The receptor was isolated from an adult with an advanced solid tumor such as melanoma, head and neck, liver or kidney cancer. V and J are TRBV27 and TRBJ1-2; tentatively, D is TRBD1 (6 bases). This specimen was CD4+ or CD8+ T cells sorted from blood, taken in a trial of the OX40 agonist ivuxolimab. CDR3 residues: CASSYQGRDGYTF. The CDR3 DNA reads TGTGCCAGCAGTTATCAGGGGCGCGATGGCTACACCTTC.